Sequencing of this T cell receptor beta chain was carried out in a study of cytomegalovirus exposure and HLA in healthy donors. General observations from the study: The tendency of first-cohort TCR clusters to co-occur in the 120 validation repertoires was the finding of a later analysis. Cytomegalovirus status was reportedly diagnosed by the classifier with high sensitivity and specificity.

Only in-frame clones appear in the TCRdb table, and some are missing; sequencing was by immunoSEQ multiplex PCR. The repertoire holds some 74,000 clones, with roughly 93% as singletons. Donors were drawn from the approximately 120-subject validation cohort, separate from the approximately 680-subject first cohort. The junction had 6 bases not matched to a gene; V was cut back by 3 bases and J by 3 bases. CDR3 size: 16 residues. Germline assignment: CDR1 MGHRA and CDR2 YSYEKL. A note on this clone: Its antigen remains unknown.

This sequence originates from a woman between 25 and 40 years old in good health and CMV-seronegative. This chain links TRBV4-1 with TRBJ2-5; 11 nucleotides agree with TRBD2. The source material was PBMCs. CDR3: CASSQPTSGEKETQYF. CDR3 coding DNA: TGCGCCAGCAGCCAGCCGACTAGCGGGGAAAAAGAGACCCAGTACTTC.